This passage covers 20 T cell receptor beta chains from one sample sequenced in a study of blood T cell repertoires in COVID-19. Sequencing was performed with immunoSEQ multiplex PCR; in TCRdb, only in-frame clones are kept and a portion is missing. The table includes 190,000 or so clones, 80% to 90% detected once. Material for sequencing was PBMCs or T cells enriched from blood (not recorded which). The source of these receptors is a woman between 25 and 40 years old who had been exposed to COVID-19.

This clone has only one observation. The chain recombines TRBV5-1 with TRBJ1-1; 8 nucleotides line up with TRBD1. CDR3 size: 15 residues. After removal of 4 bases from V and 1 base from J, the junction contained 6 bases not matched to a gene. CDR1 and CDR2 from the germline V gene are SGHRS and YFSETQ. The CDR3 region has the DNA TGCGCCAGCAGCAGGGACAGGAGGGGGAACACTGAAGCTTTCTTT. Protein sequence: CASSRDRRGNTEAFF.

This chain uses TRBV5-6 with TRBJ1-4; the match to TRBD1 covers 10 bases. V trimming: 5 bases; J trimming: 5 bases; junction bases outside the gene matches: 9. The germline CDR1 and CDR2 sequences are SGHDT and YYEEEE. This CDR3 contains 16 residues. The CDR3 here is CASSAPGQGWNEKLFF. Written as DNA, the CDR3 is TGTGCCAGCAGTGCTCCGGGACAGGGGTGGAATGAAAAACTGTTTTTT. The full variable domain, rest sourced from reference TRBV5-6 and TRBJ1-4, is DAGVTQSPTHLIKTRGQQVTLRCSPKSGHDTVSWYQQALGQGPQFIFQYYEEEERQRGNFPDRFSGHQFPNYSSELNVNALLLGDSALYLCASSAPGQGWNEKLFFGSGTQLSVL.

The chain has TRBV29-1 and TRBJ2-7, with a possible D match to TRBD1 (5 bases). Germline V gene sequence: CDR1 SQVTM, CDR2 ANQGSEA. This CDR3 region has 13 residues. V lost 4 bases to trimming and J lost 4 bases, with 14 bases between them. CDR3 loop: CSVVITGFYEQYF. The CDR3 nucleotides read TGCAGCGTTGTAATTACAGGATTTTACGAGCAGTACTTC.

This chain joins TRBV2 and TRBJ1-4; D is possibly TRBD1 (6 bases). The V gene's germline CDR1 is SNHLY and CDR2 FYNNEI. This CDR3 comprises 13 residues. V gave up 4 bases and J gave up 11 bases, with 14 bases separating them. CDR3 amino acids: CASSGQGLSKLFF. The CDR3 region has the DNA TGTGCCAGCAGTGGGCAGGGGTTGAGTAAACTGTTTTTT. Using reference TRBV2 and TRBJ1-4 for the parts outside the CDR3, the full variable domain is EPEVTQTPSHQVTQMGQEVILRCVPISNHLYFYWYRQILGQKVEFLVSFYNNEISEKSEIFDDQFSVERPDGSNFTLKIRSTKLEDSAMYFCASSGQGLSKLFFGSGTQLSVL.

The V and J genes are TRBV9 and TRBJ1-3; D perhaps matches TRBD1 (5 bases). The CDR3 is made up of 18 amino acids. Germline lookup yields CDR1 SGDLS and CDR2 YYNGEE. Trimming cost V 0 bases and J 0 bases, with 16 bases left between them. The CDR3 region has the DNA TGTGCCAGCAGCGTAGATCCCCCAGGGATCGGCTCTGGAAACACCATATATTTT. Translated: CASSVDPPGIGSGNTIYF.

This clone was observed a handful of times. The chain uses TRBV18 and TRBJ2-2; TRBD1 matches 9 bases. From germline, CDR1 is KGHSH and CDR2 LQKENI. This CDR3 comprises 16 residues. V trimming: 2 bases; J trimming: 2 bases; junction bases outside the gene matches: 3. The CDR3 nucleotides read TGTGCCAGCTCACCAACGGGACAGGGAAACACCGGGGAGCTGTTTTTT. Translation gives CASSPTGQGNTGELFF. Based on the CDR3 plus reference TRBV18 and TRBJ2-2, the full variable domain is NAGVMQNPRHLVRRRGQEARLRCSPMKGHSHVYWYRQLPEEGLKFMVYLQKENIIDESGMPKERFSAEFPKEGPSILRIQQVVRGDSAAYFCASSPTGQGNTGELFFGEGSRLTVL.

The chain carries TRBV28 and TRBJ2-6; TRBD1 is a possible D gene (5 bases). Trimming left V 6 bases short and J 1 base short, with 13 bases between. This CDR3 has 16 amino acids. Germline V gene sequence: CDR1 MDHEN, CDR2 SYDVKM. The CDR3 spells CASSPRTISGANVLTF. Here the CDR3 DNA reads TGTGCCAGCAGCCCGAGGACAATTTCTGGGGCCAACGTCCTGACTTTC. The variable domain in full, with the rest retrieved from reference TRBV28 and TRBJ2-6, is DVKVTQSSRYLVKRTGEKVFLECVQDMDHENMFWYRQDPGLGLRLIYFSYDVKMKEKGDIPEGYSVSREKKERFSLILESASTNQTSMYLCASSPRTISGANVLTFGAGSRLTVL.

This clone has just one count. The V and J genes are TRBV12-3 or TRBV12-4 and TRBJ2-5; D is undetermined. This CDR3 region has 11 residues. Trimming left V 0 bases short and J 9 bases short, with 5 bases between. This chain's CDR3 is CASSLAYAQYF. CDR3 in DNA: TGTGCCAGCAGTTTAGCGTATGCCCAGTACTTC.

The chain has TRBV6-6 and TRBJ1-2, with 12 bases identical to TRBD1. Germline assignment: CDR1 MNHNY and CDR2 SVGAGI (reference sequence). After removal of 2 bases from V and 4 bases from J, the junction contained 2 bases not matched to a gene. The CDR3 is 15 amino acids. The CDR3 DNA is TGTGCCAGCAGTTACGGGACAGGGGGCGTCTATGGCTACACCTTC. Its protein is CASSYGTGGVYGYTF.

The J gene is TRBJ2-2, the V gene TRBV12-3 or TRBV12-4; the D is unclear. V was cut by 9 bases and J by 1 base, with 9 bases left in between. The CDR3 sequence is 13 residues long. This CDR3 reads CARADLNTGELFF. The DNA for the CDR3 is TGTGCCAGAGCCGATTTGAACACCGGGGAGCTGTTTTTT.

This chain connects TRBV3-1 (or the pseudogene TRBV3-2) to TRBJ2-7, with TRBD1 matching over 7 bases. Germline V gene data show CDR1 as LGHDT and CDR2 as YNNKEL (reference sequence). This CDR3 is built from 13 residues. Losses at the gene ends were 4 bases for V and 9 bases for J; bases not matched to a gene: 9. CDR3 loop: CASSLGQTHGQYF. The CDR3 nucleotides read TGTGCCAGCAGCCTGGGACAGACACACGGGCAGTACTTC.

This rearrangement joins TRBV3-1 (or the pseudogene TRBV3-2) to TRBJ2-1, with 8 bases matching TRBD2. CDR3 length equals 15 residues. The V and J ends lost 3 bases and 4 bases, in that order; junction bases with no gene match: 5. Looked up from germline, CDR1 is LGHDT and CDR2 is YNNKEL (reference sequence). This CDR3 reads CASSHRGLGYNEQFF. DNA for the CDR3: TGTGCCAGCAGCCACCGGGGACTAGGTTACAATGAGCAGTTCTTC.

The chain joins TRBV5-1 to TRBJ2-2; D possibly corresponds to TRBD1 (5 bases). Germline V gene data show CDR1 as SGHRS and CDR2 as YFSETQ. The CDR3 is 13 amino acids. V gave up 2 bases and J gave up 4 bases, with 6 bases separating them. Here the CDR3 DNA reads TGCGCCAGCAGCTTCACAGGCACCGGGGAGCTGTTTTTT. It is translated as CASSFTGTGELFF.

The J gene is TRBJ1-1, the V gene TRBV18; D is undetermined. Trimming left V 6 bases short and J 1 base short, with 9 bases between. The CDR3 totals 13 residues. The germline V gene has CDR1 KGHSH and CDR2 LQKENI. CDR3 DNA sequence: TGTGCCAGCTCTCAGGTACAGAACACTGAAGCTTTCTTT. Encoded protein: CASSQVQNTEAFF.

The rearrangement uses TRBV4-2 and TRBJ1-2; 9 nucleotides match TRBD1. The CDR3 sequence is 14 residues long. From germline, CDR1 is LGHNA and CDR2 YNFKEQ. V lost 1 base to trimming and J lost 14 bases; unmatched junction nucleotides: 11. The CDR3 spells CASSQVPGQGTPTF. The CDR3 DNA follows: TGTGCCAGCAGCCAAGTCCCGGGACAGGGTACGCCGACCTTC.

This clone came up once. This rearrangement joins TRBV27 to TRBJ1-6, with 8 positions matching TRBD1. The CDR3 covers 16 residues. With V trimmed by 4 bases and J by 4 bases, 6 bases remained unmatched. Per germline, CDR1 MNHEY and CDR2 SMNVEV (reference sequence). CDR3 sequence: CASSSQGVRYNSPLHF. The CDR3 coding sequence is TGTGCCAGCAGTTCACAGGGGGTACGGTATAATTCACCCCTCCACTTT.

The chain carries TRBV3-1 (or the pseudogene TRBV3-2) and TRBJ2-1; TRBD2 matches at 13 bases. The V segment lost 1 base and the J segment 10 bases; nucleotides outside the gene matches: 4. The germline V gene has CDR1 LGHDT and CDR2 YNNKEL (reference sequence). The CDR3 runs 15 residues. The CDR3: CASSQGTSGSREQFF. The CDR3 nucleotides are TGTGCCAGCAGCCAAGGGACTAGCGGGAGCAGAGAGCAGTTCTTC.

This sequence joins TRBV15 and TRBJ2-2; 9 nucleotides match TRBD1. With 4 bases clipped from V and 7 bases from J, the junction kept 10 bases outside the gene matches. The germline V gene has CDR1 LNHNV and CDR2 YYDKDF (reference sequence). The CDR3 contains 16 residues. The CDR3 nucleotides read TGTGCCACCAGCATCTACAGGGGGCGCATCGGCGGGGAGCTGTTTTTT. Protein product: CATSIYRGRIGGELFF.

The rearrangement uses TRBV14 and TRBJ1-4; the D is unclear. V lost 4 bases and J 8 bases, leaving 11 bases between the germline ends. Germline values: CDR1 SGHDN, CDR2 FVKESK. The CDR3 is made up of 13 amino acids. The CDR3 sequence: CASSPREQEKLFF. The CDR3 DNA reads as TGTGCCAGCAGCCCGAGAGAGCAAGAAAAACTGTTTTTT.

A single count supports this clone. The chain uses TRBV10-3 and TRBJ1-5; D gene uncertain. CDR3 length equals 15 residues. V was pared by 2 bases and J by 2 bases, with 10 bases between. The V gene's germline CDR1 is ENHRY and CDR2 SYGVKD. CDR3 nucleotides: TGTGCCATCAGTGAGGGGTCGAGGGGCAATCAGCCCCAGCATTTT. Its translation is CAISEGSRGNQPQHF.